This T cell receptor (beta chain) was recovered during a study of cytomegalovirus exposure and HLA in healthy donors. The study's findings and limits: The authors listed about 170 TCR beta chains as cytomegalovirus-associated.

Each of the donors was a healthy bone marrow donor. Amplification used 60 Vbeta primers and 13 Jbeta primers. The data were produced by immunoSEQ multiplex PCR, yet TCRdb's version contains in-frame clones alone and is incomplete. The sample carries more than 200,000 clones, about three quarters recorded once. Remarks on this clone: Its specificity is not known.

From germline, CDR1 is SGDLS and CDR2 YYNGEE. J gave up 1 base and V 4 bases, and 10 bases lay outside the gene matches. The CDR3 loop spans 16 amino acids. V gene TRBV9 combines with J gene TRBJ1-1, with 7 nucleotides matching TRBD1. The sequence was collected from a man aged 35 to 55 in good health and CMV-seronegative. The sample consisted of PBMCs. The CDR3 DNA reads TGTGCCAGCAGCTCTGGGACAGAGAATCAGAACACTGAAGCTTTCTTT. As protein: CASSSGTENQNTEAFF.